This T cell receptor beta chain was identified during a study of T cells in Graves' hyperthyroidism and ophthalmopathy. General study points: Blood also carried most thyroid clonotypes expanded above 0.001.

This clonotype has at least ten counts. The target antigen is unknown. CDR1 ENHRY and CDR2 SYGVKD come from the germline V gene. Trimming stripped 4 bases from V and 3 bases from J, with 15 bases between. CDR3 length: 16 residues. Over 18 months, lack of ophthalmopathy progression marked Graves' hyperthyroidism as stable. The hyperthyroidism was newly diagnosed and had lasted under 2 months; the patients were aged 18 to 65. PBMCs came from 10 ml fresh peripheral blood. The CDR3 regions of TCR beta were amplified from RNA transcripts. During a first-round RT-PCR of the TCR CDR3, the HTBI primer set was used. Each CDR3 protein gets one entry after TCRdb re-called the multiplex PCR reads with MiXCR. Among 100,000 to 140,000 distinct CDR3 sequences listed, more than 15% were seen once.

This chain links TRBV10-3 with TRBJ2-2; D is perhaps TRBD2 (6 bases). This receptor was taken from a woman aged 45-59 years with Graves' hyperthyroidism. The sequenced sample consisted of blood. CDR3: CAISGRETEDTGELFF. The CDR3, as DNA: TGTGCCATCAGTGGACGGGAGACAGAGGACACCGGGGAGCTGTTTTTT.